One sample yielded the 21 T cell receptor beta chains listed below, sequenced in a study of T-cell reconstitution after alpha-beta-depleted transplantation in children. Unique molecular identifiers were used to barcode this TCRbeta library. TCRdb independently ran MiXCR on the PCR reads; one entry per CDR3 protein. There are under 250,000 distinct CDR3 sequences in the sample; roughly 7% occur only once, and just over 5.5% lies in the top ten. The sequences come from PBMCs, collected before TCRalphabeta/CD19-depleted stem cell transplant. The source of these receptors is a boy aged 2 to 10 with acute lymphoblastic leukemia, due to receive a stem cell transplant.

This clonotype was observed many times. The chain recombines TRBV20-1 with TRBJ2-5, with D possibly being TRBD2 (7 bases). Germline V lookup: CDR1 DFQATT, CDR2 SNEGSKA (reference sequence). The CDR3 consists of 16 residues. The V end lost 4 bases, the J end lost 4 bases, and 22 bases lay between the germline ends. Written as DNA, the CDR3 is TGCAGTGCTAACTCCCTGGGCAGGGAGGGGGGAGAGACCCAGTACTTC. It encodes CSANSLGREGGETQYF.

The sample holds many counts of this clonotype. The chain recombines TRBV6-2 or TRBV6-3 with TRBJ2-1; no clear D gene. The CDR3 has 13 residues. Looked up from germline, CDR1 is MNHEY and CDR2 is SVGEGT. Deletions cut 11 bases from V and 0 bases from J, with 11 bases between. CDR3 in DNA: TGTGCCTGTATAGCAAGCTCCTACAATGAGCAGTTCTTC. Translation: CACIASSYNEQFF.

The rearrangement uses TRBV20-1 and TRBJ2-2; 14 bases fit TRBD2. CDR1 is DFQATT and CDR2 is SNEGSKA in the germline V gene (reference sequence). The length of the CDR3 is 19 residues. V dropped 4 bases and J dropped 3; count of bases not matched to a gene: 13. CDR3 nucleotide sequence: TGCAGTGCTAAACCTCCGGGACTAGCGGGAGAGTGGGACACCGGGGAGCTGTTTTTT. Protein: CSAKPPGLAGEWDTGELFF.

The gene calls are TRBV9 and TRBJ2-7; D is possibly TRBD2 (6 bases). The CDR3 has 11 amino acids. V was pared by 7 bases and J by 5 bases, with 10 bases between. From germline, CDR1 is SGDLS and CDR2 YYNGEE. The CDR3 is CASGGTHEQYF. Here the CDR3 DNA reads TGTGCCAGCGGGGGGACCCACGAGCAGTACTTC.

In its sample, this clonotype was seen a few times. The chain combines TRBV28 with TRBJ1-5; D call uncertain. The germline V gene has CDR1 MDHEN and CDR2 SYDVKM. Trimming stripped 5 bases from V and 11 bases from J, with 13 bases between. The CDR3 length is 12 residues. DNA of the CDR3: TGTGCCAGCAGTCCCATGGGTCGAGCCCAGCATTTT. Amino acids: CASSPMGRAQHF.

This clonotype turned up a few times. The chain uses TRBV7-9 and TRBJ1-5, with D tentatively TRBD1 (6 bases). Germline V gene sequence: CDR1 SEHNR, CDR2 FQNEAQ (reference sequence). The CDR3 runs 15 residues. The V end lost 1 base, the J end lost 8 bases, and 15 bases lay between the germline ends. The CDR3 sequence: CASSLVKGEGEPQHF. The DNA of the CDR3 is TGTGCCAGCAGCTTAGTAAAGGGCGAGGGGGAGCCCCAGCATTTT.

This clonotype was detected many times. The rearrangement links TRBV5-4 to TRBJ2-5, with 10 nucleotides matching TRBD1. The CDR3 sequence is 13 residues long. Trimming removed 5 bases from V and 4 bases from J; junction bases left unmatched: 2. CDR1 and CDR2 from the germline V gene are SGHNT and YYREEE (reference sequence). CDR3 DNA: TGTGCCAGCAGATGGGACAGGGGAGAGACCCAGTACTTC. Its translation is CASRWDRGETQYF.

This clonotype is categorized as medium-sized. The J gene is TRBJ2-3, the V gene TRBV7-8; the D gene is possibly TRBD2 (5 bases). V lost 1 base and J 5 bases, leaving 13 bases between the germline ends. The CDR3 is made up of 15 amino acids. The germline gives CDR1 SGHVS, CDR2 FQNEAQ. The CDR3 region is CASSLGGIRVDTQYF. The CDR3 region has the DNA TGTGCCAGCAGCTTAGGAGGGATCCGGGTAGATACGCAGTATTTT. The complete variable domain, with remaining parts taken from reference TRBV7-8 and TRBJ2-3, reads GAGVSQSPRYKVAKRGQDVALRCDPISGHVSLFWYQQALGQGPEFLTYFQNEAQLDKSGLPSDRFFAERPEGSVSTLKIQRTQQEDSAVYLCASSLGGIRVDTQYFGPGTRLTVL.

This clonotype was recorded a few times. This chain connects TRBV6-2 or TRBV6-3 to TRBJ2-7, with 8 bases matching TRBD1. This CDR3 has 13 residues. J lost 2 bases, V lost 7 bases, and 4 bases had no gene match. Germline V gene lookup returns CDR1 MNHEY and CDR2 SVGEGT. The CDR3 bases are TGTGCCAGCAAAAAACAGGGGGCCTACGAGCAGTACTTC. It encodes CASKKQGAYEQYF.

This clonotype was counted many times. The gene calls are TRBV20-1 and TRBJ2-7, with TRBD1 identical over 7 bases. CDR3 length: 12 residues. CDR1 and CDR2 from the germline V gene are DFQATT and SNEGSKA (reference sequence). The CDR3 sequence: CSIRTGVYEQYF. The CDR3 nucleotides are TGCAGCATCAGGACAGGAGTCTACGAGCAGTACTTC.

J is TRBJ2-1 and V is TRBV7-2; D is perhaps TRBD2 (6 bases). The CDR3 sequence is 15 residues long. In germline, CDR1 is SGHTA, CDR2 FQGNSA. With 5 bases removed from V and 2 bases from J, the gap between germline ends came to 13 bases. The DNA for the CDR3 is TGTGCCAGCAGCGGGGGACTGACTACCTACAATGAGCAGTTCTTC. Its translation is CASSGGLTTYNEQFF.

This clonotype was counted at least ten times. This chain connects TRBV10-3 to TRBJ2-7; D call uncertain. The CDR3 contains 12 residues. Germline V gene data show CDR1 as ENHRY and CDR2 as SYGVKD. V dropped 5 bases and J dropped 3 bases, with 8 bases sitting between them. CDR3 coding DNA: TGTGCCATCAGTAGTTTAGTCTACGAGCAGTACTTC. Its translation: CAISSLVYEQYF.

The rearrangement uses TRBV30 and TRBJ2-6, with a weak D call TRBD2 (6 bases). Germline CDR1 GTSNPN, CDR2 SVGIG (reference sequence). The CDR3 has 15 amino acids. Trimming shortened V by 0 bases and J by 4 bases, and 10 bases separated the two germline ends. CDR3 amino acids: CAWSVSGAGANVLTF. CDR3 in DNA: TGTGCCTGGAGTGTATCGGGAGCCGGGGCCAACGTCCTGACTTTC.

In its sample, this clonotype was seen a few times. V and J are TRBV20-1 and TRBJ2-7; D uncertain. Germline V gene sequence: CDR1 DFQATT, CDR2 SNEGSKA (reference sequence). Trimming removed 5 bases at V and 5 bases at J, with 16 bases between. This CDR3 has 13 residues. CDR3 sequence: CSAHLISEHEQYF. As DNA, the CDR3 is TGCAGTGCTCACCTCATCAGTGAACACGAGCAGTACTTC.

This clonotype was counted many times. The chain couples TRBV27 to TRBJ2-6; no clear D. The length of the CDR3 is 17 residues. The germline CDR1 and CDR2 sequences are MNHEY and SMNVEV (reference sequence). V was trimmed by 6 bases and J by 1 base, leaving 16 bases between them. The CDR3 region has the DNA TGTGCCAGCAGCCCGACCACCCTGAGATCTGGGGCCAACGTCCTGACTTTC. This translates into CASSPTTLRSGANVLTF.

In its sample, this clonotype was seen many times. V usage is TRBV7-2 and J usage is TRBJ2-2, with unresolved D. CDR1 and CDR2 (germline): SGHTA, FQGNSA. The CDR3 runs 14 residues. Between the trimmed V and J ends, which lost 1 base and 5 bases, there was a span of 8 bases. CDR3 coding DNA: TGTGCCAGCAGCTTAGTTTGGCAGACCGGGGAGCTGTTTTTT. Amino acid sequence: CASSLVWQTGELFF.

This clonotype was picked up one time. The V call is TRBV4-1, the J call TRBJ2-5; TRBD2 aligns across 13 bases. This CDR3 comprises 17 residues. Germline V gene lookup returns CDR1 MGHRA and CDR2 YSYEKL. Trimming cost V 1 base and J 2 bases; bases outside gene matches: 4. The CDR3 DNA sequence: TGCGCCAGCAGCCAAGGAGGGACTAGCGGGGTACAAGAGACCCAGTACTTC. Translated: CASSQGGTSGVQETQYF.

Only a few counts were recorded for this clonotype. The V gene is TRBV13, the J gene TRBJ2-2; 7 nucleotides line up with TRBD1. V lost 5 bases to trimming and J lost 2 bases; unmatched junction nucleotides: 5. The length of the CDR3 is 15 residues. The germline V gene has CDR1 PRHDT and CDR2 FYEKMQ (reference sequence). The CDR3 coding sequence is TGTGCCAGCAGCAACGGGGACAGAAACACCGGGGAGCTGTTTTTT. This gives the protein CASSNGDRNTGELFF.

This clonotype was detected ten times or more. J is TRBJ2-1 and V is TRBV25-1, with D maybe TRBD2 (6 bases). Trimming shortened V by 3 bases and J by 7 bases, and 16 bases separated the two germline ends. Germline V gene data show CDR1 as MGHDK and CDR2 as SYGVNS. CDR3 size: 15 residues. The CDR3 sequence: CASSDRGLSGNEQFF. The CDR3 DNA is TGTGCCAGCAGTGACCGGGGACTTTCAGGGAATGAGCAGTTCTTC.

This clonotype was counted ten times or more. The CDR3 bases are TGCAGCGTTCTGGGACAGTACAATGAGCAGTTCTTC. Its protein product is CSVLGQYNEQFF. The chain combines TRBV29-1 with TRBJ2-1, with 7 bases lining up with TRBD1. CDR1 and CDR2 (germline): SQVTM, ANQGSEA. The ends lost 5 bases at V and 4 bases at J; junction bases unmatched: 2. The CDR3 runs to 12 residues.

This clonotype was recorded many times. The J gene is TRBJ2-7, the V gene TRBV6-5; 8 bases agree with TRBD2. This CDR3 spans 13 amino acids. Germline assignment: CDR1 MNHEY and CDR2 SVGAGI. V was pared by 3 bases and J by 6 bases, with 4 bases of the junction left unmatched. The CDR3: CASSYSGGGEQYF. The CDR3 bases are TGTGCCAGCAGTTATTCGGGAGGGGGCGAGCAGTACTTC.